This TCR beta chain was recorded in a study of neoadjuvant anti-PD-1 for oral cavity cancer. Study-level results: Each response group had just a few patients in TCR analyses. PBMC Gini-index clonality exceeded responders' in non-responders post-nivolumab. Pretreatment Treg/Th17 ratio correlated inversely with post-treatment tumor clonality.

Notes on this clone: Its antigen is still unknown.

Measured with immunoSEQ multiplex PCR; TCRdb has only the in-frame clones, and not every one. This sample has 60,000 to 80,000 clones; 70% to 85% occur once, and the top ten carry just over 2.5%. Trimming pared 0 bases from V and 0 bases from J, leaving 7 bases between. CDR3 size: 15 residues. Germline V gene data show CDR1 as SGDLS and CDR2 as YYNGEE. The sequencing used PBMCs, collected before nivolumab (anti-PD-1) treatment. The chain is built from TRBV9 and TRBJ2-1; the D is unclear. The origin of this receptor is a person aged 35-79 years with oral cavity squamous cell carcinoma. In nucleotides, the CDR3 is TGTGCCAGCAGCGTAGGGGCAAGCTCCTACAATGAGCAGTTCTTC. Encoded protein: CASSVGASSYNEQFF.